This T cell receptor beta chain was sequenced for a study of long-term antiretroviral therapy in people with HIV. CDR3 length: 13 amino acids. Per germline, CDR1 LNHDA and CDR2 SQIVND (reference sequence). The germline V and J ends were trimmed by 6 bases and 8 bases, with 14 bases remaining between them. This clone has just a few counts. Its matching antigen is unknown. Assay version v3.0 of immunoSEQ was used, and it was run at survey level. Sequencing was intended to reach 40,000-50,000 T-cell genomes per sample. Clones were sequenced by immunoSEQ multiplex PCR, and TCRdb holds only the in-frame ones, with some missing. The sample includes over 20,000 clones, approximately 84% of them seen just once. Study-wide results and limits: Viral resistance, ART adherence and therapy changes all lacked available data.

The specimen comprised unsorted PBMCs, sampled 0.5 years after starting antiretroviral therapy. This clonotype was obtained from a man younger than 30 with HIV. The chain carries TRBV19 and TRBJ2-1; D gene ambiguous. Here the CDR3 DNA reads TGTGCCAGTAGAGGGTGGGCTGGGGATGAGCAGTTCTTC. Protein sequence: CASRGWAGDEQFF.